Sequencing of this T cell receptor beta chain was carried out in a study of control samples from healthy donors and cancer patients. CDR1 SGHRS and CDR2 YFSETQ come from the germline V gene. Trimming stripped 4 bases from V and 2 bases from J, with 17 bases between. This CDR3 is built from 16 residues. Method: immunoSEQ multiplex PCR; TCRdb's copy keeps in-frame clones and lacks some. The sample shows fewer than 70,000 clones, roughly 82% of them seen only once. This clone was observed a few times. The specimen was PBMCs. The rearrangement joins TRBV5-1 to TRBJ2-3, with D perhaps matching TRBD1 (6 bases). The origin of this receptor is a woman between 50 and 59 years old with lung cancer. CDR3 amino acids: CASSPNRGMYTDTQYF. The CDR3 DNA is TGCGCCAGCAGCCCTAATAGGGGGATGTACACAGATACGCAGTATTTT.